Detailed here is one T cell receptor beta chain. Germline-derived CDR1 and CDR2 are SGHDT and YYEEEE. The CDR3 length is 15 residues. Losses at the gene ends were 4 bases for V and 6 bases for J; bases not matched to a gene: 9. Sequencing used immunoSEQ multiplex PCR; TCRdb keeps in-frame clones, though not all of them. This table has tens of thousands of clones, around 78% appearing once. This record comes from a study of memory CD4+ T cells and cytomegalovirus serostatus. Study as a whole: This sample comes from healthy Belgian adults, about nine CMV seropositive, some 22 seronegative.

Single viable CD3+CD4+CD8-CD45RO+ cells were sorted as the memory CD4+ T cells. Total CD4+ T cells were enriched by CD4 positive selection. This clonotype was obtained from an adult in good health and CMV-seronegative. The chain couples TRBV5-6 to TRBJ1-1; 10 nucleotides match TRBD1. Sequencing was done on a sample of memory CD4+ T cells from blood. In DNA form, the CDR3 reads TGTGCCAGCAGCGCCCAGACAGGGGGCGACGCTGAAGCTTTCTTT. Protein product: CASSAQTGGDAEAFF.